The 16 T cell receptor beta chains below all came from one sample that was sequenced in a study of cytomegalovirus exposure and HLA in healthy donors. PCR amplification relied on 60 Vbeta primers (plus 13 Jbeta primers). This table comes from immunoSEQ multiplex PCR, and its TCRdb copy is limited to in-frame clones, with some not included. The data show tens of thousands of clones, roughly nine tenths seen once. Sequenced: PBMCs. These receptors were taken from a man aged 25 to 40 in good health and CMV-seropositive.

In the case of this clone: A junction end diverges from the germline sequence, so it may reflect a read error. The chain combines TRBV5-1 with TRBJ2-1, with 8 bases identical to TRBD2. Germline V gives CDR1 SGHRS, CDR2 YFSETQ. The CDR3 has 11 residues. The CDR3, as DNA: TGCGCCAGCAGCGGAGCGGGAGTACATATCTTC. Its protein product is CASSGAGVHIF.

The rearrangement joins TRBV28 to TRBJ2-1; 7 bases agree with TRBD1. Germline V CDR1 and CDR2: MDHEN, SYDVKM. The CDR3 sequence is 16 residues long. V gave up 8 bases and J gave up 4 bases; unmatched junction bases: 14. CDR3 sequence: CASPISRQGLYNEQFF. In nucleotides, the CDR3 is TGTGCCAGCCCTATTTCTCGACAGGGTCTTTACAATGAGCAGTTCTTC.

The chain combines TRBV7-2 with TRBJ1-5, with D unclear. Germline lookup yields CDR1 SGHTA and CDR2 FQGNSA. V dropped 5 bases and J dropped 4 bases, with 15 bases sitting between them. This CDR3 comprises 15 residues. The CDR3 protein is CASSPLGLLNQPQHF. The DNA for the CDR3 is TGTGCCAGCAGCCCCCTGGGCCTTTTAAATCAGCCCCAGCATTTT.

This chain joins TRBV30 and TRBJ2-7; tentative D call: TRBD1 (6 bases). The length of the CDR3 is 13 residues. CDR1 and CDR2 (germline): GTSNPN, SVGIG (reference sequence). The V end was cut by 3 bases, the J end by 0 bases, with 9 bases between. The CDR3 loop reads CAWSWDTSYEQYF. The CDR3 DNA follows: TGTGCCTGGAGCTGGGACACCTCCTACGAGCAGTACTTC.

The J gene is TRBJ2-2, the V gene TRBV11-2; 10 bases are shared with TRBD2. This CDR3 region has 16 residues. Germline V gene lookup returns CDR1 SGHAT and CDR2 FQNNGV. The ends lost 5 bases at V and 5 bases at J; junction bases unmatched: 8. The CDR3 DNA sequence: TGTGCCAGCAGCCCTTCAGCGGGAGGGATAACCGGGGAGCTGTTTTTT. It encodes CASSPSAGGITGELFF.

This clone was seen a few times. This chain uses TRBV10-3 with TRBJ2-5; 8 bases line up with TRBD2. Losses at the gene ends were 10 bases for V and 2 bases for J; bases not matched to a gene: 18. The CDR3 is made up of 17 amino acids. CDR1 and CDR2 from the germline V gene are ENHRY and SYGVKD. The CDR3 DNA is TGTGCCAGCGGGGGGAAGGGGTCCACCGAACTTCAAGAGACCCAGTACTTC. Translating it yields CASGGKGSTELQETQYF.

The CDR3 DNA follows: TGCGCCAGCAGCCAAGATGGGGGGGCTGGGCAGTTCTTC. As protein: CASSQDGGAGQFF. The rearrangement uses TRBV4-1 and TRBJ2-1, with D possibly matching TRBD2 (7 bases). Trimming pared 0 bases from V and 12 bases from J, leaving 12 bases between. The CDR3 contains 13 residues. Germline-derived CDR1 and CDR2 are MGHRA and YSYEKL.

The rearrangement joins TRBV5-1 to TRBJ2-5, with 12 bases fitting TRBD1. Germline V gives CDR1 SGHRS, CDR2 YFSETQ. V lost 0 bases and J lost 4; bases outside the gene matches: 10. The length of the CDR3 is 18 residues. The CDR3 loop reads CASSLGDRGREAGETQYF. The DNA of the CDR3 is TGCGCCAGCAGCTTGGGGGACAGGGGGCGCGAAGCGGGAGAGACCCAGTACTTC.

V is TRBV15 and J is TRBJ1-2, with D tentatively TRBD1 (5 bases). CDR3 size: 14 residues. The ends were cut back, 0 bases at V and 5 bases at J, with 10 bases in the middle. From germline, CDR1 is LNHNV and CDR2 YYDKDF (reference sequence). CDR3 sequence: CATSRDRGHYGYTF. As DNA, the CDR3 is TGTGCCACCAGCAGAGATAGGGGCCATTATGGCTACACCTTC.

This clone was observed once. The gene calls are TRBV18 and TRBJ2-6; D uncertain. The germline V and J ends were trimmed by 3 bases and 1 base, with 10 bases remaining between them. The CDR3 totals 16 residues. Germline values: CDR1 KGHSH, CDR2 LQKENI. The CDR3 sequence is CASSPSSPSGANVLTF. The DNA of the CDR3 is TGTGCCAGCTCACCGTCCAGTCCGTCTGGGGCCAACGTCCTGACTTTC. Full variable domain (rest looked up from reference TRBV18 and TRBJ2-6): NAGVMQNPRHLVRRRGQEARLRCSPMKGHSHVYWYRQLPEEGLKFMVYLQKENIIDESGMPKERFSAEFPKEGPSILRIQQVVRGDSAAYFCASSPSSPSGANVLTFGAGSRLTVL.

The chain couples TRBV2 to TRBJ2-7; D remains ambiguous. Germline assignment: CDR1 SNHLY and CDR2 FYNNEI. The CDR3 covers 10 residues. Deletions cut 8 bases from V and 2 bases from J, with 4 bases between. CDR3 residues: CASATYEQYF. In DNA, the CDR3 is TGTGCCAGCGCTACCTACGAGCAGTACTTC. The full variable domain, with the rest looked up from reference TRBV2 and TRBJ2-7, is EPEVTQTPSHQVTQMGQEVILRCVPISNHLYFYWYRQILGQKVEFLVSFYNNEISEKSEIFDDQFSVERPDGSNFTLKIRSTKLEDSAMYFCASATYEQYFGPGTRLTVT.

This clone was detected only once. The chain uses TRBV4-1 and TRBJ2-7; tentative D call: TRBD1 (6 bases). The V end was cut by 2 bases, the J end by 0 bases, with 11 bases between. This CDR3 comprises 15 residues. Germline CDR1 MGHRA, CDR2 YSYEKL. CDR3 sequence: CASSQTGTYSYEQYF. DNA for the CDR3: TGCGCCAGCAGCCAAACCGGGACATACTCCTACGAGCAGTACTTC.

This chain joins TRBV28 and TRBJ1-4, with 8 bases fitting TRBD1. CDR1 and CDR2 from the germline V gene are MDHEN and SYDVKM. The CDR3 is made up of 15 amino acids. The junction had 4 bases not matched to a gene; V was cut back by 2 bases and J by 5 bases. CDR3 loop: CASSLAGGVNEKLFF. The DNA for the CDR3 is TGTGCCAGCAGTTTAGCAGGGGGCGTCAATGAAAAACTGTTTTTT.

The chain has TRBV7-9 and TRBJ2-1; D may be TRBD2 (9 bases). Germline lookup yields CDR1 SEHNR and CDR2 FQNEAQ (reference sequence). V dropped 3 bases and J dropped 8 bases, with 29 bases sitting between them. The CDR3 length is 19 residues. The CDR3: CASSLPIDRGDSGSYEQFF. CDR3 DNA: TGTGCCAGCAGCTTGCCAATTGACAGGGGCGATAGCGGGAGCTATGAGCAGTTCTTC.

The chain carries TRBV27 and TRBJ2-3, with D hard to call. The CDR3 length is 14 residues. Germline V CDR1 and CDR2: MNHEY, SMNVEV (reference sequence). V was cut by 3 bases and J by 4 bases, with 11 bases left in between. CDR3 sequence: CASSFRSPADTQYF. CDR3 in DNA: TGTGCCAGCAGTTTCCGGAGTCCCGCAGATACGCAGTATTTT.

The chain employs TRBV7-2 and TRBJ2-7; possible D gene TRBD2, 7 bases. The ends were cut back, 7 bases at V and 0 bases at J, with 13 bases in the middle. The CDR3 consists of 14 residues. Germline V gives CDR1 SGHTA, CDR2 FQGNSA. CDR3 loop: CASTKGGASYEQYF. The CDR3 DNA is TGTGCCAGCACAAAGGGGGGGGCCTCCTACGAGCAGTACTTC.